The clone carrying this T cell receptor (beta chain) was recorded many times. Participants, patients aged 18 to 65, had newly diagnosed hyperthyroidism with a duration under 2 months. Diagnostic decisions used clinical symptoms, serum thyroxine and TRAb, thyroid ultrasound and orbital computed tomography. Cells are PBMCs isolated from roughly 10 ml of fresh blood. The germline V and J ends were trimmed by 2 bases and 5 bases, with 10 bases remaining between them. Per germline, CDR1 KGHSH and CDR2 LQKENI. The CDR3 loop spans 13 amino acids. TCR beta CDR3 regions were amplified from RNA transcripts. The HTBI primer set drove a first-round RT-PCR of the TCR CDR3. From the multiplex PCR reads, TCRdb called clonotypes with MiXCR, one entry per CDR3 protein. The repertoire includes approximately 200,000 distinct CDR3 sequences, around 18% of them detected once, and about 48% sits in the top ten. The record originates from a study of T cells in Graves' hyperthyroidism and ophthalmopathy.

This clonotype was obtained from a man aged 40-49 years with Graves' hyperthyroidism. V and J are TRBV18 and TRBJ2-7, with D unclear. The sequenced sample was blood. CDR3 amino acids: CASSPNQRHEQYF. The CDR3 DNA follows: TGTGCCAGCTCACCAAATCAACGGCACGAGCAGTACTTC. The full variable domain, rest sourced from reference TRBV18 and TRBJ2-7, is NAGVMQNPRHLVRRRGQEARLRCSPMKGHSHVYWYRQLPEEGLKFMVYLQKENIIDESGMPKERFSAEFPKEGPSILRIQQVVRGDSAAYFCASSPNQRHEQYFGPGTRLTVT.